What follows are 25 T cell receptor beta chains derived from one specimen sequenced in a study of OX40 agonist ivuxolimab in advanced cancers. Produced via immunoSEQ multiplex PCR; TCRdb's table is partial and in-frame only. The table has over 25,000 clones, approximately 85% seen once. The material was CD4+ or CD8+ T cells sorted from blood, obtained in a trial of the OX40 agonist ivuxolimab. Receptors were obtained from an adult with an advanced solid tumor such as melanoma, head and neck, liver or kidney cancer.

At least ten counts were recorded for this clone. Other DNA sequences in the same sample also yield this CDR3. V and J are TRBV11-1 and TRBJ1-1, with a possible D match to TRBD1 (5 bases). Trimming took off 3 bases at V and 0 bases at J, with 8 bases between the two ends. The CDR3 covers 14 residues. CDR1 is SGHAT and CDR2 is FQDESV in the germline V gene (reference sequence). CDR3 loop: CASSLGRLNTEAFF. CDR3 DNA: TGTGCCAGCAGCTTGGGACGGCTGAACACTGAAGCTTTCTTT.

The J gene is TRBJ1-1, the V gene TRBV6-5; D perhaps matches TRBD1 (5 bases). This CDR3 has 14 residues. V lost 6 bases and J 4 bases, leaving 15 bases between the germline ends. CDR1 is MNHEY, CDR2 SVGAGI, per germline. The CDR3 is CASSNQGGGTEAFF. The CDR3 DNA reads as TGTGCCAGCAGCAACCAGGGAGGCGGCACTGAAGCTTTCTTT.

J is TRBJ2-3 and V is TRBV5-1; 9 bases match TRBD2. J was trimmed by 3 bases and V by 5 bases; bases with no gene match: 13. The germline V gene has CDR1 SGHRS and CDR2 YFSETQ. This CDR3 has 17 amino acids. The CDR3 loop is CASRSSGGWGSTDTQYF. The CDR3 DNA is TGCGCCAGCAGGAGTAGCGGGGGTTGGGGAAGTACAGATACGCAGTATTTT.

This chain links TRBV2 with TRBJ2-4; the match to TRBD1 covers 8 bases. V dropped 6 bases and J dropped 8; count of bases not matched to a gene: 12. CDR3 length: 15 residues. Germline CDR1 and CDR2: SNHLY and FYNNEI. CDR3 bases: TGTGCCAGCAGAATGGGAGCAGGGGGCTTTGACATTCAGTACTTC. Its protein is CASRMGAGGFDIQYF.

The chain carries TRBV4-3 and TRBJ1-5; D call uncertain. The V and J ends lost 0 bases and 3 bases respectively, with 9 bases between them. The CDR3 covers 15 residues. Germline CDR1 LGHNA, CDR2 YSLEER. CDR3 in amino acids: CASSQEAGINQPQHF. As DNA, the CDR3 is TGCGCCAGCAGCCAAGAGGCGGGAATCAATCAGCCCCAGCATTTT.

CDR3: CASSLSMTSYEQYF. In DNA, the CDR3 is TGTGCCAGCAGTTTATCGATGACCTCCTACGAGCAGTACTTC. J is TRBJ2-7 and V is TRBV27; no reliable D call. V was trimmed by 0 bases and J by 0 bases, leaving 6 bases between them. CDR3 size: 14 residues. From germline, CDR1 is MNHEY and CDR2 SMNVEV (reference sequence).

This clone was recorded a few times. In nucleotides, the CDR3 is TGTGCCAGCAGTTTTGGACGGAGATATGGCTACACCTTC. Protein product: CASSFGRRYGYTF. The chain links TRBV28 to TRBJ1-2; D gene unclear. V gave up 3 bases and J gave up 5 bases, with 10 bases separating them. The CDR3 totals 13 residues. Germline V gives CDR1 MDHEN, CDR2 SYDVKM.

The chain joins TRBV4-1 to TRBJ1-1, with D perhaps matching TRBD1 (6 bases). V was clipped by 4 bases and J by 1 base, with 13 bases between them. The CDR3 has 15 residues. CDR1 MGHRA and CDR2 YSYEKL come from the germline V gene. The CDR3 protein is CASSPTQGWNTEAFF. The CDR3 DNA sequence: TGCGCCAGCAGCCCCACCCAGGGGTGGAACACTGAAGCTTTCTTT.

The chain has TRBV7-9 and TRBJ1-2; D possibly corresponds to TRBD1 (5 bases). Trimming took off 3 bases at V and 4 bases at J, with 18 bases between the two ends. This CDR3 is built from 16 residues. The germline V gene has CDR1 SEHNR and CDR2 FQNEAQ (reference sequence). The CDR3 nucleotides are TGTGCCAGCAGCTTTCCTCCGGGCTATACAGGCTATGGCTACACCTTC. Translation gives CASSFPPGYTGYGYTF.

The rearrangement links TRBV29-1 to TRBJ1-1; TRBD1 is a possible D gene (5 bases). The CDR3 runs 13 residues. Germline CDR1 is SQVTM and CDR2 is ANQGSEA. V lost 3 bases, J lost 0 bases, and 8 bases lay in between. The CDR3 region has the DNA TGCAGCGTTGAGCAGGGTTTGAACACTGAAGCTTTCTTT. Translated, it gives CSVEQGLNTEAFF.

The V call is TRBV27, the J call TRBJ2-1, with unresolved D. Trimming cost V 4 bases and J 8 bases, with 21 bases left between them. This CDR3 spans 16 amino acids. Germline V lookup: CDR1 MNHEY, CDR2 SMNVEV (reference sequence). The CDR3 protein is CASSSSRVVGIDEQFF. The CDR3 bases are TGTGCCAGCAGTTCCTCCCGGGTTGTGGGGATTGATGAGCAGTTCTTC.

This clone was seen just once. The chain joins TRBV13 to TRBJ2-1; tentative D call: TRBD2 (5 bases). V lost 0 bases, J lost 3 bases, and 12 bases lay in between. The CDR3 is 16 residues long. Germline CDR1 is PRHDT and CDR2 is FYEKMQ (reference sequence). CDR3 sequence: CASSLGLTGSYNEQFF. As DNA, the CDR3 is TGTGCCAGCAGCTTAGGCCTCACGGGAAGCTACAATGAGCAGTTCTTC. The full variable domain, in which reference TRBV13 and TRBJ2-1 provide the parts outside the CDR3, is AAGVIQSPRHLIKEKRETATLKCYPIPRHDTVYWYQQGPGQDPQFLISFYEKMQSDKGSIPDRFSAQQFSDYHSELNMSSLELGDSALYFCASSLGLTGSYNEQFFGPGTRLTVL.

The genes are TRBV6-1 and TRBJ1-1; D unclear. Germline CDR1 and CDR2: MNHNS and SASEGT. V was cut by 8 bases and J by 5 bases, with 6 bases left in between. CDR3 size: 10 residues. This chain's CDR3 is CASGRTEAFF. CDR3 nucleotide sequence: TGTGCCAGCGGCAGGACTGAAGCTTTCTTT.

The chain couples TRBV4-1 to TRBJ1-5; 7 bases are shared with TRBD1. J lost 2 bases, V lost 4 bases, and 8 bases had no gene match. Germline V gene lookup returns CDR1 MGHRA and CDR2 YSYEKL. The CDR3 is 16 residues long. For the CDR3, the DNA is TGCGCCAGCAGCCCCCGGGACAGCCAGGGCAATCAGCCCCAGCATTTT. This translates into CASSPRDSQGNQPQHF.

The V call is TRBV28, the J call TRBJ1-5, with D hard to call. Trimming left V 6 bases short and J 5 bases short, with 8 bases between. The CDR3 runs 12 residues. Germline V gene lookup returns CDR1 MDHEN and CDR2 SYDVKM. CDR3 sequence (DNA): TGTGCCAGCAGGCGGCGAGATCAGCCCCAGCATTTT. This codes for CASRRRDQPQHF.

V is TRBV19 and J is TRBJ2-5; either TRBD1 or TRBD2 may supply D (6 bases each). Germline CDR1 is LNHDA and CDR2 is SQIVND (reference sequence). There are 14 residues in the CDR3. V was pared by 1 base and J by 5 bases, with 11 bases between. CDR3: CASSIAGGEETQYF. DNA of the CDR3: TGTGCCAGTAGTATAGCCGGGGGCGAGGAGACCCAGTACTTC.

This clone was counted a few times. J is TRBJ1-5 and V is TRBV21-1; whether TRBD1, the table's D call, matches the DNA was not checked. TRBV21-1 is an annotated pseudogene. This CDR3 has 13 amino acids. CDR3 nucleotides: TGTGCCAGCAGTGACAATAGCAATCAGCCCCAGCATTTT. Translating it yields CASSDNSNQPQHF.

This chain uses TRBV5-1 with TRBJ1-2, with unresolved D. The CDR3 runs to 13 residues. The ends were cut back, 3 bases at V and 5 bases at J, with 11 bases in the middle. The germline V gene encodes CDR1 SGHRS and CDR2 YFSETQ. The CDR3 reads CASSSFFGYGYTF. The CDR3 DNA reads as TGCGCCAGCAGCTCCTTTTTCGGGTATGGCTACACCTTC.

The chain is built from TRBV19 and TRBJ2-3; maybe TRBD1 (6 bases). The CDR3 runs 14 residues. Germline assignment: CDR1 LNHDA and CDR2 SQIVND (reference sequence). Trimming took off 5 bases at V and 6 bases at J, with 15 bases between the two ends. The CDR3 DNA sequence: TGTGCCAGTAGTTTGAACAGGGTGGGGGATACGCAGTATTTT. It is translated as CASSLNRVGDTQYF.

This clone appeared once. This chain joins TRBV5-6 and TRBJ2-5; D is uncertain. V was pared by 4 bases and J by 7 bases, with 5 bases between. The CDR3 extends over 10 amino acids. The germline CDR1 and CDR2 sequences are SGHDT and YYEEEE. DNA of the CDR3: TGTGCCAGCAGCGGACGGACCCAGTACTTC. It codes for CASSGRTQYF.

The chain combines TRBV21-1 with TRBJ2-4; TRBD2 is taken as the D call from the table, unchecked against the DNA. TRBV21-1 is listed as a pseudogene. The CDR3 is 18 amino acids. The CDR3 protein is CASSPLLELAVAKNIQYF. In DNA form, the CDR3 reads TGTGCCAGCAGCCCTCTTCTGGAGCTAGCGGTAGCCAAAAACATTCAGTACTTC.

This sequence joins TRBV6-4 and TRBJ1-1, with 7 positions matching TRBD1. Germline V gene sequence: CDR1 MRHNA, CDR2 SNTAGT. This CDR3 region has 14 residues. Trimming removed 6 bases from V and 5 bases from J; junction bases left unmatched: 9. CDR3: CASRAGGESTEAFF. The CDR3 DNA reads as TGTGCCAGCAGGGCAGGGGGGGAATCGACTGAAGCTTTCTTT.

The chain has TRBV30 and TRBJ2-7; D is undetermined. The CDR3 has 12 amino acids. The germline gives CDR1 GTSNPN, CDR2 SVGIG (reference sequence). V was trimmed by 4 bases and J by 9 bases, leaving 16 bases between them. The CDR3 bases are TGTGCCTGGAAGCGCCTCCCGGGTGGGCAGTACTTC. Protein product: CAWKRLPGGQYF.

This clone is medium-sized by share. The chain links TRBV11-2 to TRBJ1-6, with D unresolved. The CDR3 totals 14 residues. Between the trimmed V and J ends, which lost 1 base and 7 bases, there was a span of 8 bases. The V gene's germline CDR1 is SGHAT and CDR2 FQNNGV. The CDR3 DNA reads TGTGCCAGCAGCTTAGGCTGGGAGAATTCACCCCTCCACTTT. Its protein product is CASSLGWENSPLHF.

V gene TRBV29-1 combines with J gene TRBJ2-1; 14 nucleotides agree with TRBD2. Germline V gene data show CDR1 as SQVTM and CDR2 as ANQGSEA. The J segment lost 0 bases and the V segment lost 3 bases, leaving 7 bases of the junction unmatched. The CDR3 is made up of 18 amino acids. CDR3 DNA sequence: TGCAGCGTTGACGGGACTAGCGGGAGACCCCTCTCCTACAATGAGCAGTTCTTC. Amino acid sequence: CSVDGTSGRPLSYNEQFF.